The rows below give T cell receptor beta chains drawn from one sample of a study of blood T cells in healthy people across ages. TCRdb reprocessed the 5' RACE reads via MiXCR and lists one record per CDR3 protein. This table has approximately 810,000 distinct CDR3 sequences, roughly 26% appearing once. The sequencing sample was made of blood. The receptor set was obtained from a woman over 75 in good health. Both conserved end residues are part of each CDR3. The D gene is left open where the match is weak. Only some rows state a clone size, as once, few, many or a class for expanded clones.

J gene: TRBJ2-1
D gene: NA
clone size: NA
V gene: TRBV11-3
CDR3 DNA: TGTGCCAGCAGCTTCAATTTAGGGACTGGGATCAATGAGCAGTTCTTC
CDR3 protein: CASSFNLGTGINEQFF

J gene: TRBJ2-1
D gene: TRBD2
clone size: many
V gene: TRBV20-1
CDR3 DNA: TGCAGTGCTAGAGTCCTACTAGCGGGGGGGCGGTATGAGCAGTTCTTC
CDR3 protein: CSARVLLAGGRYEQFF

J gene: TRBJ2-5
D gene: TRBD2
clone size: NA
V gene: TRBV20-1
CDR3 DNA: TGCAGTGCTAGGTCCCCACGGGGCGGGAGAGGGGAGACCCAGTACTTC
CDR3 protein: CSARSPRGGRGETQYF

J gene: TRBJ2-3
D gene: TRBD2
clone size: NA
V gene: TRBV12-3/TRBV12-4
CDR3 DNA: TGTGCCAGCAGTTTTTCAGGCGGGAGTGGAGATACGCAGTATTTT
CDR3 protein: CASSFSGGSGDTQYF

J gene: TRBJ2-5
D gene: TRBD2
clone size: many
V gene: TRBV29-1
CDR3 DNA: TGCAGCGCCGGAGGTAGCGGGGGCCCAAGAACCCAGTACTTC
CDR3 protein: CSAGGSGGPRTQYF

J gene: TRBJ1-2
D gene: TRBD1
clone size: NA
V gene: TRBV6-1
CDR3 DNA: TGTGCCAGCACTGAACCCATACAGGGGGGCTATGGCTACACCTTC
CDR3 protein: CASTEPIQGGYGYTF

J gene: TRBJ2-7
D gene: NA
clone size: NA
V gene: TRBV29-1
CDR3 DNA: TGCAGCGTTGAAGAGCTACAGGGCCGAGTGCAGTACTTC
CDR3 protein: CSVEELQGRVQYF

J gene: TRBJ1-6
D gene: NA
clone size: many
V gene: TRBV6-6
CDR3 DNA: TGTGCCAGCAGTTCAGATAATTCACCCCTCCACTTT
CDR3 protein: CASSSDNSPLHF

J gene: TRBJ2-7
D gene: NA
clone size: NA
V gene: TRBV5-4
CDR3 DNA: TGTGCCGGCAGCCCGCGAGGGGGAGATCGCTACGAGCAGTACTTC
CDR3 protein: CAGSPRGGDRYEQYF

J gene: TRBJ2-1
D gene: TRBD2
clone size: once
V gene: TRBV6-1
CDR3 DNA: TGTGCCAGCAGTCCTAAGGGCCTAGCGGGAGGGCCAGGCAATGAGCAGTTCTTC
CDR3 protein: CASSPKGLAGGPGNEQFF

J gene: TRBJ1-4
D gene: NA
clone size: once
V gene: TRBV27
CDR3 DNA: TGTGCCAGCAACACGATGGACGGCTATAATGAAAAACTGTTTTTT
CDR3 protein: CASNTMDGYNEKLFF

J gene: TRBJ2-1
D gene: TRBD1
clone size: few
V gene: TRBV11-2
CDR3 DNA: TGTGCCAGCAGCCGAATTACAGGGGGCGTTGTCCATGAGCAGTTCTTC
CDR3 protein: CASSRITGGVVHEQFF

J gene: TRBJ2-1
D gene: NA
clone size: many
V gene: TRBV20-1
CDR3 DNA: TGCAGTAGTAACAGCTACAATGAGCAGTTCTTC
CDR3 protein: CSSNSYNEQFF

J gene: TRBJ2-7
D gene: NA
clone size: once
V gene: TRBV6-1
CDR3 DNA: TGTGCCAGCATTATTAGGGGGGAATCCTACAGTGAGCAGTACTTC
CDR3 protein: CASIIRGESYSEQYF

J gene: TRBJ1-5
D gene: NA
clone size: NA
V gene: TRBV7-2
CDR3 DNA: TGTGCCAGCAGCTTAGTTCAGTTGGATCAGCCCCAGCATTTT
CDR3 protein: CASSLVQLDQPQHF

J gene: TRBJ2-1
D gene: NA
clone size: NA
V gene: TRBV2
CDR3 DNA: TGTGCCAGCAGGGGGGGGGCGGATGAGCAGTTCTTC
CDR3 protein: CASRGGADEQFF

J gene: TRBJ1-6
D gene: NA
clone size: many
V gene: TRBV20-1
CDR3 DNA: TGCAGTGCTAGAGAGATCTCCTATACGCCCCTCCACTTT
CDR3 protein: CSAREISYTPLHF

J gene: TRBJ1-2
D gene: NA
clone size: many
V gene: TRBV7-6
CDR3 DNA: TGTGCCAGCAGCTTAGCAGGGGGGGGCGGCTACACCTTC
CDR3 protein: CASSLAGGGGYTF

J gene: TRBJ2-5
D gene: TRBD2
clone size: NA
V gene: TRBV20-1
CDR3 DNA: TGCAGTGCTAGCGGGGGCAGCGGGGGGCACAATGAGCAGTACTTC
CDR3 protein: CSASGGSGGHNEQYF

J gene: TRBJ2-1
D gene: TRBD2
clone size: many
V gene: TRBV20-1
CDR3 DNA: TGCAGTGCGCGGACTAGCGGGGGTGAGTTCTCCTACAATGAGCAGTTCTTC
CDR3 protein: CSARTSGGEFSYNEQFF

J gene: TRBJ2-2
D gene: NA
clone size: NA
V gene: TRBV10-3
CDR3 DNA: TGTGCCATCAGTGAGCCGACAGGGAACACCGGGGAGCTGTTTTTT
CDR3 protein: CAISEPTGNTGELFF

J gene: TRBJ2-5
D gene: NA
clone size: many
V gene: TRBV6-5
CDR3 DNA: TGTGCCAGCAGTTATGCCAGGGTCCAAGAGACCCAGTACTTC
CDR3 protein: CASSYARVQETQYF

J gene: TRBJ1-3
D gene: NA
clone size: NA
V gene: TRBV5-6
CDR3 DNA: TGTGCCAGCAGCTTGACCGGGCCGGGCTTGTCTGGAAACACCATATATTTT
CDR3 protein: CASSLTGPGLSGNTIYF

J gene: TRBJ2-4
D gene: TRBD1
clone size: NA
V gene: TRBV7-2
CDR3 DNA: TGTGCCAGCAGCTCACAGGGGGCTCTAGCCAAAAACATTCAGTACTTC
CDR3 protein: CASSSQGALAKNIQYF

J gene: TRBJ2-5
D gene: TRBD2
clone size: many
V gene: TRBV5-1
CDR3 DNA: TGCGCCAGCAGCGGAGGACTAGCGAGCACCCAAGAGACCCAGTACTTC
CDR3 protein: CASSGGLASTQETQYF

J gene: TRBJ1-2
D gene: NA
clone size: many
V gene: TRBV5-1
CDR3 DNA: TGCGCCAGCAGCGTTACCATTCAGGGAACTCATGGCTACACCTTC
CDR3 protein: CASSVTIQGTHGYTF

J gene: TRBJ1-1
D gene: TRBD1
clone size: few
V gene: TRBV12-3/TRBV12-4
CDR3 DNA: TGTGCCAGCAGTCCACACCTTGGGACAGGGTTTGAAGCTTTCTTT
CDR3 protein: CASSPHLGTGFEAFF

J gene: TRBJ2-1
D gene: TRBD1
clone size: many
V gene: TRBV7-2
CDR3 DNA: TGTGCCAGCAGCCCGGGGAGGGCCAACAGGGGGCGCCGCAATGAGCAGTTCTTC
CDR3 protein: CASSPGRANRGRRNEQFF

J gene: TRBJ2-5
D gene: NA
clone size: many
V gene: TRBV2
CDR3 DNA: TGTGCCAGCTCATTCCAGGGGGGGTTAGAGCAGTACTTC
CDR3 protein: CASSFQGGLEQYF

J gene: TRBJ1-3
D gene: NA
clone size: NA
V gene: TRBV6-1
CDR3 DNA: TGTGCCAGCAGCCGCGGGTTGGGATTCCTCTCTGGAAACACCATATATTTT
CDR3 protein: CASSRGLGFLSGNTIYF

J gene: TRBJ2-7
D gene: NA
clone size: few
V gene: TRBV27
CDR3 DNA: TGTGCCAGTAGTCCCCGGGGGGCGGGGGACAATGAGCAGTACTTC
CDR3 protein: CASSPRGAGDNEQYF

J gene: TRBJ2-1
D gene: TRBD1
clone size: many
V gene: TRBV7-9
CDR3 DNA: TGTGCCAGCACGCTGGCTAGGACAGGGAAGGGGAATGAGCAGTTCTTC
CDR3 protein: CASTLARTGKGNEQFF

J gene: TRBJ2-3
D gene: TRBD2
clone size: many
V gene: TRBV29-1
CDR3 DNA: TGCAGCGTTCTATCGGGGCGGGGGAACCAAGATACGCAGTATTTT
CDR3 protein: CSVLSGRGNQDTQYF

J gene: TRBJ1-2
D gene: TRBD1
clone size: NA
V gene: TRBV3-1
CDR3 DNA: TGTGCCAGCAGCCCCCGGGACAGGAACCGATATGGCTACACCTTC
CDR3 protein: CASSPRDRNRYGYTF

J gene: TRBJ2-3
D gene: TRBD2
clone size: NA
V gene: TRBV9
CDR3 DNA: TGTGCCAGCAGCGTAGGGGGGGGGTCAGATACGCAGTATTTT
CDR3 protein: CASSVGGGSDTQYF

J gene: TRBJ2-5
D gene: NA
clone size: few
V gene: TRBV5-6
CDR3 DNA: TGTGCCAGCAGCTTGGGGGGGAACCATGAGCAGTACTTC
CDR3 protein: CASSLGGNHEQYF

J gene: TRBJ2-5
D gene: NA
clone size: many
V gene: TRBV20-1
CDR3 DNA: TGCAGTACCCTCGGGACGCAAGAGACCCAGTACTTC
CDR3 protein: CSTLGTQETQYF

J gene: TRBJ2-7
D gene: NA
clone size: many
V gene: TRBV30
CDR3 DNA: TGTGCCTGGAGTACCGGTGGACCCTACGAGCAGTACTTC
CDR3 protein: CAWSTGGPYEQYF

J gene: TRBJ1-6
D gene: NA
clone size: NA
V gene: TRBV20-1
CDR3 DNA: TGCAGTGCTAGAGACGCAGGTTATAATTCACCCCTCCACTTT
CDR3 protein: CSARDAGYNSPLHF

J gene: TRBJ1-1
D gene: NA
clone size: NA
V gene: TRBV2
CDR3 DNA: TGTGCCGGCAGCTTCGTGACGGGGAACACTGAAGCTTTCTTT
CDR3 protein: CAGSFVTGNTEAFF

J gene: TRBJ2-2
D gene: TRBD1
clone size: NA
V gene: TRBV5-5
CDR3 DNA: TGTGCCAGCAGCGTTGGACAGGGGTCTAACACCGGGGAGCTGTTTTTT
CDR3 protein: CASSVGQGSNTGELFF

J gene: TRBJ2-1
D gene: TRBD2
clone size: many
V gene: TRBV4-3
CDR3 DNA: TGCGCCAGCAGCCAAGAGACAACCCGGGGGGAACAGTTCTTC
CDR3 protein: CASSQETTRGEQFF

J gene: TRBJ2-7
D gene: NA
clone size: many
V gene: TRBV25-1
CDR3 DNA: TGTGCCAGCAGTGCCGGACAAGCCTACGAGCAGTACTTC
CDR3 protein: CASSAGQAYEQYF

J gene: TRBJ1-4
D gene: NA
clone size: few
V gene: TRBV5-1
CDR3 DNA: TGCGCCAGCAGCTTGAACAGGGCGAATGAAAAACTGTTTTTT
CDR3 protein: CASSLNRANEKLFF

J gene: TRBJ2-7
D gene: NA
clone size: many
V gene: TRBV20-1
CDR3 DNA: TGCAGTGCTAAAGTAGCAGGACCGGATTACGAGCAGTACTTC
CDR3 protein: CSAKVAGPDYEQYF